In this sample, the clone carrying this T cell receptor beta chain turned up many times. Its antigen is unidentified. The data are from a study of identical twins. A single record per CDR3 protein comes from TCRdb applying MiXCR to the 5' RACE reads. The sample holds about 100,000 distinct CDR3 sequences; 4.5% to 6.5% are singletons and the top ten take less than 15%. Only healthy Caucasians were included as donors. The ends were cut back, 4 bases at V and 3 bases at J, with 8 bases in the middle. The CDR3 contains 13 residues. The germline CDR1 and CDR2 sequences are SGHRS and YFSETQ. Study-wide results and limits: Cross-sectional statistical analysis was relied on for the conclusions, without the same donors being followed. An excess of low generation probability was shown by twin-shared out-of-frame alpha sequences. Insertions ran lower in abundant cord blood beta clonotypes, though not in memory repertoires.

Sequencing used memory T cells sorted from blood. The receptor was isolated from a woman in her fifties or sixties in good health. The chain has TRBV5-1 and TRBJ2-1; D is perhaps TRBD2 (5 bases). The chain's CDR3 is CASSQTSYNEQFF. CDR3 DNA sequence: TGCGCCAGCAGCCAAACTAGCTACAATGAGCAGTTCTTC.